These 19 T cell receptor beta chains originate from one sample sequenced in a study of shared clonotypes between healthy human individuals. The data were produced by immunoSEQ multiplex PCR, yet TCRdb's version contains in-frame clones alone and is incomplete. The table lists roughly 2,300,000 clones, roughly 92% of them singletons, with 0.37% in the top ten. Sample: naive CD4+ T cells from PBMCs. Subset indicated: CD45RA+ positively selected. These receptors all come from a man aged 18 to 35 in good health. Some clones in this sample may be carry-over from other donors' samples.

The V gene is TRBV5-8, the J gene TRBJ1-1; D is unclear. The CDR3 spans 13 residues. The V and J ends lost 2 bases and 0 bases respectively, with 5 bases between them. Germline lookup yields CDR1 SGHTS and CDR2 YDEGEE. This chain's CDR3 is CASSFTLNTEAFF. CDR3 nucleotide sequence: TGTGCCAGCAGCTTTACCTTGAACACTGAAGCTTTCTTT.

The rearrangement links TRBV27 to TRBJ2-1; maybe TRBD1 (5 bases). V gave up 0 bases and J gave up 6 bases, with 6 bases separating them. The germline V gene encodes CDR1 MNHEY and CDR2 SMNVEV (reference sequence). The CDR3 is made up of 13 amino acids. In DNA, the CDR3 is TGTGCCAGCAGTTTATCTAGGGGCAATGAGCAGTTCTTC. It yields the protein CASSLSRGNEQFF.

For the CDR3, the DNA is TGTGCCACCAGCAGAGATACCGCAAGCGGTAGCTCCTACGAGCAGTACTTC. It codes for CATSRDTASGSSYEQYF. V gene TRBV15 combines with J gene TRBJ2-7; D might be TRBD2 (5 bases). The CDR3 contains 17 residues. Per germline, CDR1 LNHNV and CDR2 YYDKDF (reference sequence). Trimming took 0 bases from V and 0 from J, leaving 15 bases between them.

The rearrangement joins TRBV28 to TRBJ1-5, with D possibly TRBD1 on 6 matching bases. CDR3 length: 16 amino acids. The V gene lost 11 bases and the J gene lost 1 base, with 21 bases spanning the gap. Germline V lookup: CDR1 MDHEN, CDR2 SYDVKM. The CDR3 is CASRPTGDGSNQPQHF. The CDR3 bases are TGTGCCTCCCGCCCGACAGGAGACGGGAGCAATCAGCCCCAGCATTTT.

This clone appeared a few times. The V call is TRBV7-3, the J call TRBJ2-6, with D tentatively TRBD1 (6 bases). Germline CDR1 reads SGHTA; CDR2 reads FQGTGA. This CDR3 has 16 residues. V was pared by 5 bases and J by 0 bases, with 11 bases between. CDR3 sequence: CASSRDTSSGANVLTF. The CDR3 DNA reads TGTGCCAGCAGCAGGGACACTAGCTCTGGGGCCAACGTCCTGACTTTC.

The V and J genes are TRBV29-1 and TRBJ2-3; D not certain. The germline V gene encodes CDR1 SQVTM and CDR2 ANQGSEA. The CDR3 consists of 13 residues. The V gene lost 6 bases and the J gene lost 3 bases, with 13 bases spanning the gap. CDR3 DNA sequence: TGCAGCGTCGGGCCTAGGATGACAGATACGCAGTATTTT. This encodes CSVGPRMTDTQYF.

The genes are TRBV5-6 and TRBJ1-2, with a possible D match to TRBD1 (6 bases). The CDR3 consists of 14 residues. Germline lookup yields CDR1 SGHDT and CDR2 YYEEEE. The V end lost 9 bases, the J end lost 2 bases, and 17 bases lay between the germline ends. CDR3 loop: CATYSAGANYGYTF. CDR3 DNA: TGTGCCACCTACTCCGCGGGGGCAAACTATGGCTACACCTTC. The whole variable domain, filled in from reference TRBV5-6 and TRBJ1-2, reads DAGVTQSPTHLIKTRGQQVTLRCSPKSGHDTVSWYQQALGQGPQFIFQYYEEEERQRGNFPDRFSGHQFPNYSSELNVNALLLGDSALYLCATYSAGANYGYTFGSGTRLTVV.

The CDR3 loop is CASSPLAQGFGEQFF. The CDR3 DNA follows: TGCGCCAGCAGCCCCCTAGCGCAAGGCTTCGGTGAGCAGTTCTTC. J is TRBJ2-1 and V is TRBV5-1, with TRBD2 as a possible D gene (6 bases). V dropped 4 bases and J dropped 9 bases, with 20 bases sitting between them. Germline values: CDR1 SGHRS, CDR2 YFSETQ. This CDR3 has 15 residues.

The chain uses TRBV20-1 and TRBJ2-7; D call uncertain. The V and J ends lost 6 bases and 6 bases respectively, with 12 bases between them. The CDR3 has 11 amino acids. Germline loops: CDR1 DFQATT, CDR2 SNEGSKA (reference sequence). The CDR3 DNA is TGCAGTGCCCTGCAAGCCTTCGAGCAGTACTTC. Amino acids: CSALQAFEQYF.

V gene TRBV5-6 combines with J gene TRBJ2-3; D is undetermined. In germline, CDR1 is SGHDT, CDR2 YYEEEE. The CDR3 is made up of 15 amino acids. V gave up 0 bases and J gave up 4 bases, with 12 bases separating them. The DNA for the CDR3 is TGTGCCAGCAGCTTGGTGAGCTGGGTTTCAGATACGCAGTATTTT. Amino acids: CASSLVSWVSDTQYF.

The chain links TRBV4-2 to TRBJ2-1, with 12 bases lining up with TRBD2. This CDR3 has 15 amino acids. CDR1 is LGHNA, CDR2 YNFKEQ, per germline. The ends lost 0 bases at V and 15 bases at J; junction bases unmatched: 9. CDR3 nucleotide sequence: TGTGCCAGCAGCCAAGATACTAGCGGGAGGCTTACCGTGTTCTTC. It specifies CASSQDTSGRLTVFF.

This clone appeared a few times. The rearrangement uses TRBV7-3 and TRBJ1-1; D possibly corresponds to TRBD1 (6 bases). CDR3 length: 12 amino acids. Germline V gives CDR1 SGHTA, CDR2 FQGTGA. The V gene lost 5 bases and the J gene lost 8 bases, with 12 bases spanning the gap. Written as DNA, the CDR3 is TGTGCCAGCAGCGGACAGAGGGTCGAAGCTTTCTTT. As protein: CASSGQRVEAFF.

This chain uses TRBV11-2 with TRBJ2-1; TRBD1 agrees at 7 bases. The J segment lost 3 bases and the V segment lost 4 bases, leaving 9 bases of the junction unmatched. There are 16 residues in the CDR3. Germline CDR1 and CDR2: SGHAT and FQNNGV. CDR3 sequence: CASSSKIDRVYNEQFF. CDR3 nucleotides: TGTGCCAGCAGCTCAAAAATCGACAGGGTCTACAATGAGCAGTTCTTC.

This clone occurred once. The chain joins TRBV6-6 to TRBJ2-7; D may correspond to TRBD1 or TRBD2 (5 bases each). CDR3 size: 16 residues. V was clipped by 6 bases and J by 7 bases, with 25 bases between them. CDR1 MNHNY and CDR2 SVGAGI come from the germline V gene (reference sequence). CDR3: CASSSPPRAVGVEQYF. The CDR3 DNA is TGTGCCAGCAGCTCCCCCCCCAGGGCCGTCGGGGTAGAGCAGTACTTC.

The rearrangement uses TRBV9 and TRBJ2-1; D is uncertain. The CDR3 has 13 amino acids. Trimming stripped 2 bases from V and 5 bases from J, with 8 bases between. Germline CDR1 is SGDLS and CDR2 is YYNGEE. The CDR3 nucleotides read TGTGCCAGCAGCGTGGCCCAAGACAATGAGCAGTTCTTC. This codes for CASSVAQDNEQFF.

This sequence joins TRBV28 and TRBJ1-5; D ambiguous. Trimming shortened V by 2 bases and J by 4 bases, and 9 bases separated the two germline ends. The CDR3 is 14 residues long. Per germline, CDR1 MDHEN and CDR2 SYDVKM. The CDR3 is CASSLLTKNQPQHF. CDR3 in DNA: TGTGCCAGCAGTTTACTCACGAAAAATCAGCCCCAGCATTTT.

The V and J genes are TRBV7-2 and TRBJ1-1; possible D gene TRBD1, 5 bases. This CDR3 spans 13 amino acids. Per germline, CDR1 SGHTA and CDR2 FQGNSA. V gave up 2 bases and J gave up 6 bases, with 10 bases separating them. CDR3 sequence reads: CASSLWETAEAFF. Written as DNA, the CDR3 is TGTGCCAGCAGCTTATGGGAGACAGCTGAAGCTTTCTTT.

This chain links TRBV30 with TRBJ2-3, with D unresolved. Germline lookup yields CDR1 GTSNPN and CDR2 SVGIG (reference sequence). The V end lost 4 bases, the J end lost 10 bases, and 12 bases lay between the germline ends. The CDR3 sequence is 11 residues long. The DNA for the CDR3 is TGTGCCTGGACCCACCTTCGTGCGCAGTATTTT. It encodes CAWTHLRAQYF.

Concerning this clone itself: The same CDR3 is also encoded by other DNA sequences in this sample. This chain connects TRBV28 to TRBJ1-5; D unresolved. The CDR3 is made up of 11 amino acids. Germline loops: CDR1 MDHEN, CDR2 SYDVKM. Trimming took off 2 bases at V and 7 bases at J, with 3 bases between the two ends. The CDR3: CASSLRQPQHF. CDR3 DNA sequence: TGTGCCAGCAGTTTAAGACAGCCCCAGCATTTT.